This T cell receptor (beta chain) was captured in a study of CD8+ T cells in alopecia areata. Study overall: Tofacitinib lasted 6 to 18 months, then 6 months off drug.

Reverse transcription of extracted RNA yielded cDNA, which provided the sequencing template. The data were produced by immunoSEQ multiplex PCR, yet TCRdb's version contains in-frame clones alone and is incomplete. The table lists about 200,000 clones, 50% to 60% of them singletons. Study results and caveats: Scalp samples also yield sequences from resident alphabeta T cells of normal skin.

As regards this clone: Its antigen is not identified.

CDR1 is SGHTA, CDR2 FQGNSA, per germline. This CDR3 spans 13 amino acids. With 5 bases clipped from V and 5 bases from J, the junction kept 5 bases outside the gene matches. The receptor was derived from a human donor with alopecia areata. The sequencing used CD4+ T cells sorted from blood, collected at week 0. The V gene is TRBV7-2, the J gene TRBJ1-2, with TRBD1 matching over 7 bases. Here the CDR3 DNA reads TGTGCCAGCAGCAAAGACAGGGTGTATGGCTACACCTTC. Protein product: CASSKDRVYGYTF.